Listed below are T cell receptor beta chains from one sample, sequenced in a study of cytomegalovirus exposure and HLA in healthy donors. The table came from immunoSEQ multiplex PCR; TCRdb's copy has only in-frame clones and leaves some out. The table shows roughly 180,000 clones, with about four fifths occurring only once. Material: PBMCs. These receptors originate from a girl between 10 and 17 years old in good health and CMV-seropositive. Each CDR3 is given with its conserved first and last residue. Fields, in order: clone size, J gene, D gene, V gene, CDR3 protein, CDR3 DNA. The D gene is left open where the match is weak. Not all rows give a size; the values are once, few, many and, for expanded clones, a class.

clone_size: -
j_call: TRBJ1-5
d_call: -
v_call: TRBV5-6
cdr3_aa: CASSLPGYNQPQHF
cdr3_nt: TGTGCCAGCAGCTTGCCGGGTTACAATCAGCCCCAGCATTTT

clone_size: -
j_call: TRBJ1-6
d_call: TRBD1
v_call: TRBV30
cdr3_aa: CAWTGQHNSPLHF
cdr3_nt: TGTGCCTGGACGGGACAGCATAATTCACCCCTCCACTTT

clone_size: few
j_call: TRBJ1-1
d_call: -
v_call: TRBV4-3
cdr3_aa: CASSQDQRGGAEAFF
cdr3_nt: TGCGCCAGCAGCCAAGACCAGAGAGGGGGAGCTGAAGCTTTCTTT

clone_size: -
j_call: TRBJ2-7
d_call: TRBD1
v_call: TRBV10-3
cdr3_aa: CAISDTNRGQPYEQYF
cdr3_nt: TGTGCCATCAGTGATACTAACAGGGGGCAGCCCTACGAGCAGTACTTC

clone_size: -
j_call: TRBJ1-2
d_call: TRBD1
v_call: TRBV6-1
cdr3_aa: CASSENIGGAWDGYTF
cdr3_nt: TGTGCCAGCAGTGAAAATATAGGGGGCGCGTGGGATGGCTACACCTTC

clone_size: -
j_call: TRBJ1-4
d_call: -
v_call: TRBV6-5
cdr3_aa: CASSPVGSEKLFF
cdr3_nt: TGTGCCAGCAGCCCGGTGGGCTCCGAAAAACTGTTTTTT

clone_size: once
j_call: TRBJ1-1
d_call: -
v_call: TRBV5-1
cdr3_aa: CASSLQGYGAFF
cdr3_nt: TGCGCCAGCAGCTTGCAGGGGTACGGAGCTTTCTTT

clone_size: few
j_call: TRBJ1-6
d_call: -
v_call: TRBV25-1
cdr3_aa: CASSESHRPSYSPLHF
cdr3_nt: TGTGCCAGCAGTGAATCACACAGACCCTCCTATTCACCCCTCCACTTT

clone_size: -
j_call: TRBJ1-5
d_call: TRBD1
v_call: TRBV19
cdr3_aa: CASRDREDQPQHF
cdr3_nt: TGTGCCAGTCGGGACAGGGAAGATCAGCCCCAGCATTTT

clone_size: -
j_call: TRBJ1-4
d_call: TRBD1
v_call: TRBV5-1
cdr3_aa: CASSPPTGGGEKLFF
cdr3_nt: TGCGCCAGCAGCCCACCGACAGGGGGCGGTGAAAAACTGTTTTTT

clone_size: once
j_call: TRBJ2-5
d_call: TRBD2
v_call: TRBV5-1
cdr3_aa: CASSFGTSGGPGTDF
cdr3_nt: TGCGCCAGCAGCTTCGGGACTAGCGGGGGGCCCGGGACCGACTTC

clone_size: -
j_call: TRBJ2-7
d_call: TRBD2
v_call: TRBV2
cdr3_aa: CASSEGASGAYEQYF
cdr3_nt: TGTGCCAGCAGTGAAGGAGCTAGCGGGGCCTACGAGCAGTACTTC

clone_size: few
j_call: TRBJ2-1
d_call: -
v_call: TRBV6-6
cdr3_aa: CASSSAVGRAGNEQFF
cdr3_nt: TGTGCCAGCAGCTCCGCGGTTGGCAGGGCGGGAAATGAGCAGTTCTTC

clone_size: -
j_call: TRBJ1-5
d_call: TRBD1
v_call: TRBV2
cdr3_aa: CASSRGWGNQPQHF
cdr3_nt: TGTGCCAGCAGCAGGGGGTGGGGCAATCAGCCCCAGCATTTT

clone_size: -
j_call: TRBJ2-7
d_call: -
v_call: TRBV30
cdr3_aa: CAWSVTSYEQYF
cdr3_nt: TGTGCCTGGAGTGTAACGAGCTACGAGCAGTACTTC

clone_size: -
j_call: TRBJ2-2
d_call: -
v_call: TRBV7-2
cdr3_aa: CASSFGGYNTGELFF
cdr3_nt: TGTGCCAGCAGCTTTGGGGGCTATAACACCGGGGAGCTGTTTTTT

clone_size: -
j_call: TRBJ2-1
d_call: -
v_call: TRBV6-1
cdr3_aa: CASSEPQGRGVDEQFF
cdr3_nt: TGTGCCAGCAGTGAACCACAGGGGCGGGGGGTGGATGAGCAGTTCTTC

clone_size: -
j_call: TRBJ2-3
d_call: -
v_call: TRBV4-3
cdr3_aa: CASSQLASEDTQYF
cdr3_nt: TGCGCCAGCAGCCAACTCGCGTCCGAGGATACGCAGTATTTT

clone_size: -
j_call: TRBJ2-7
d_call: -
v_call: TRBV11-3
cdr3_aa: CASSLDIGVAVTYEQYF
cdr3_nt: TGTGCCAGCAGCTTAGATATCGGGGTAGCGGTTACCTACGAGCAGTACTTC

clone_size: -
j_call: TRBJ2-1
d_call: -
v_call: TRBV4-1
cdr3_aa: CASSQGPLGQYNEQFF
cdr3_nt: TGCGCCAGCAGCCAAGGCCCCCTAGGACAGTACAATGAGCAGTTCTTC

clone_size: once
j_call: TRBJ2-2
d_call: -
v_call: TRBV2
cdr3_aa: CASSERGLRSGELFF
cdr3_nt: TGTGCCAGCAGTGAAAGGGGTTTAAGGTCCGGGGAGCTGTTTTTT

clone_size: once
j_call: TRBJ2-3
d_call: -
v_call: TRBV12-5
cdr3_aa: CASGLVGGGTQYF
cdr3_nt: -

clone_size: -
j_call: TRBJ1-3
d_call: -
v_call: TRBV6-1
cdr3_aa: CASRGENWNTIYF
cdr3_nt: TGTGCCAGCCGGGGGGAAAACTGGAACACCATATATTTT

clone_size: -
j_call: TRBJ1-4
d_call: TRBD1
v_call: TRBV7-2
cdr3_aa: CASSFGARQGGRFNEKLFF
cdr3_nt: TGTGCCAGCAGCTTTGGCGCGAGACAGGGGGGCAGGTTCAATGAAAAACTGTTTTTT

clone_size: -
j_call: TRBJ1-1
d_call: -
v_call: TRBV19
cdr3_aa: CASSERTYEAFF
cdr3_nt: TGTGCCAGTAGTGAGCGGACTTATGAAGCTTTCTTT

clone_size: -
j_call: TRBJ2-3
d_call: TRBD1
v_call: TRBV5-4
cdr3_aa: CASSLKGQSTDTQYF
cdr3_nt: TGTGCCAGCAGCTTGAAGGGACAGAGCACAGATACGCAGTATTTT

clone_size: -
j_call: TRBJ1-3
d_call: -
v_call: TRBV18
cdr3_aa: CATNQVPGSGNTIYF
cdr3_nt: TGTGCCACAAACCAAGTTCCAGGGTCAGGAAACACCATATATTTT

clone_size: -
j_call: TRBJ1-1
d_call: -
v_call: TRBV7-6
cdr3_aa: CASSHFSTEAFF
cdr3_nt: TGTGCCAGCAGCCATTTTAGCACTGAAGCTTTCTTT

clone_size: -
j_call: TRBJ2-7
d_call: -
v_call: TRBV30
cdr3_aa: CAWRIQGPGEQYF
cdr3_nt: TGTGCCTGGAGGATCCAGGGGCCGGGAGAGCAGTACTTC

clone_size: few
j_call: TRBJ2-3
d_call: -
v_call: TRBV6-1
cdr3_aa: CASSARERIRYSTDTQYF
cdr3_nt: TGTGCCAGCAGTGCACGGGAGAGGATTCGTTATAGCACAGATACGCAGTATTTT

clone_size: -
j_call: TRBJ1-1
d_call: TRBD1
v_call: TRBV4-3
cdr3_aa: CASSQDQGTGAYPRGAFF
cdr3_nt: TGCGCCAGCAGCCAAGATCAGGGGACAGGTGCTTACCCTCGGGGAGCTTTCTTT

clone_size: -
j_call: TRBJ1-5
d_call: TRBD1
v_call: TRBV7-2
cdr3_aa: CASSQTGGGQPQHF
cdr3_nt: TGTGCCAGCAGCCAAACAGGGGGAGGTCAGCCCCAGCATTTT

clone_size: -
j_call: TRBJ1-1
d_call: -
v_call: TRBV4-1
cdr3_aa: CASSQDRGTEAFF
cdr3_nt: TGCGCCAGCAGCCAAGACAGGGGCACTGAAGCTTTCTTT

clone_size: few
j_call: TRBJ1-1
d_call: -
v_call: TRBV5-6
cdr3_aa: CASSLGRGYTEAFF
cdr3_nt: TGTGCCAGCAGCTTGGGGCGAGGGTACACTGAAGCTTTCTTT

clone_size: -
j_call: TRBJ1-4
d_call: -
v_call: TRBV9
cdr3_aa: CASSVGGAATNEKLFF
cdr3_nt: TGTGCCAGCAGCGTAGGAGGAGCGGCGACTAATGAAAAACTGTTTTTT

clone_size: -
j_call: TRBJ2-1
d_call: TRBD2
v_call: TRBV9
cdr3_aa: CASSSLAGGLYNEQFF
cdr3_nt: TGTGCCAGCAGCTCGCTAGCGGGGGGCCTCTACAATGAGCAGTTCTTC